This T cell receptor beta chain is from a study of blood T cell repertoires in COVID-19. As for the study in general: Samples came from the United States, Italy and Spain, spanning acute and convalescent COVID-19. PBMCs, B-cell-depleted T cells, or T cells provided the cDNA or gDNA that made up the material.

Germline V gene data show CDR1 as SGHRS and CDR2 as YFSETQ. The CDR3 spans 17 residues. V was pared by 4 bases and J by 0 bases, with 8 bases of the junction left unmatched. Participants' own reports of clinical history determined their cohort assignment. Study processing details: By means of reference gene primer amplification, nucleated cell counts were estimated. The table came from immunoSEQ multiplex PCR; TCRdb's copy has only in-frame clones and leaves some out. The V and J calls and clone size come from that table; D and trimming were worked out from the DNA. The sample has 340,000 or so clones; 65% to 90% are singletons.

The source material was PBMCs or T cells enriched from blood (not recorded which). The sequence was obtained from a woman aged 40 to 50 with acute COVID-19. This sequence joins TRBV5-1 and TRBJ2-7, with TRBD2 matching over 12 bases. DNA for the CDR3: TGCGCCAGCAGCCCTGGGACTAGCGGGTACCACTCCTACGAGCAGTACTTC. It codes for CASSPGTSGYHSYEQYF.